These 8 T cell receptor beta chains originate from one sample sequenced in a study of metastatic and nonmetastatic thyroid tumors. None of the patients had undergone any treatment ahead of thyroid surgery. Via MiXCR, TCRdb re-called the PCR reads. The sample has roughly 38,000 clones; roughly 19% are singletons. Sequencing was performed on blood. The receptors originated from a female donor with papillary thyroid cancer or a benign thyroid nodule (not recorded which). Some clones in this sample may be carry-over from other donors' samples.

This clone was recorded many times. Additional DNA sequences in this sample encode the identical CDR3. The rearrangement links TRBV2 to TRBJ2-1; 10 bases align to TRBD2. CDR3 length: 16 amino acids. CDR1 is SNHLY and CDR2 is FYNNEI in the germline V gene. The V and J ends lost 4 bases and 7 bases, in that order; junction bases with no gene match: 10. The chain's CDR3 is CASSGEAGGSGNEQFF. DNA of the CDR3: TGTGCCAGCAGTGGTGAAGCGGGAGGGTCGGGGAATGAGCAGTTCTTC.

A remark on this clone: At one boundary the junction diverges from the germline segment, which might be a read error. This chain links TRBV28 with TRBJ2-2, with D possibly TRBD2 on 5 matching bases. CDR3 length equals 12 residues. Germline CDR1 and CDR2: MDHEN and SYDVKM. The CDR3 sequence: CASRVYFGDLFF. CDR3 coding DNA: TGTGCCAGCAGAGTGTATTTCGGGGATCTGTTTTTT.

The chain couples TRBV28 to TRBJ2-7; no definite D call. Germline V lookup: CDR1 MDHEN, CDR2 SYDVKM. The V end lost 4 bases, the J end lost 0 bases, and 13 bases lay between the germline ends. The CDR3 has 15 residues. The CDR3 protein is CASSSDGCDSYEQYF. DNA for the CDR3: TGTGCCAGCAGTTCGGACGGTTGTGACTCCTACGAGCAGTACTTC.

About this clone: One end of the junction varies from germline; a read error may be responsible. The rearrangement links TRBV11-3 to TRBJ2-1, with 10 bases lining up with TRBD1. The CDR3 spans 15 residues. Germline CDR1 reads SGHNT; CDR2 reads YENEEA. CDR3 in DNA: TGTGCCAGCATCTTAAGACAGGGGGCCGCCAATGAGCAGTTCTTC. Translating it yields CASILRQGAANEQFF.

This clone was detected ten times or more. This chain connects TRBV3-1 to TRBJ1-2, with TRBD1 matching over 7 bases. Losses at the gene ends were 4 bases for V and 4 bases for J; bases not matched to a gene: 6. The CDR3 contains 14 residues. The germline CDR1 and CDR2 sequences are LGHDT and YNNKEL (reference sequence). Written as DNA, the CDR3 is TGTGCCAGCAGCCCCCTCCGGGACAGCTATGGCTACACCTTC. Its protein product is CASSPLRDSYGYTF.

In its sample, this clone was seen many times. The chain couples TRBV30 to TRBJ1-5, with D perhaps matching TRBD1 (5 bases). The CDR3 contains 14 residues. Trimming shortened V by 0 bases and J by 9 bases, and 15 bases separated the two germline ends. Germline CDR1 and CDR2: GTSNPN and SVGIG (reference sequence). The DNA for the CDR3 is TGTGCCTGGAGTGTTAACGAGGGGCGTGGGCCCCAGCATTTT. This codes for CAWSVNEGRGPQHF.

This clone was seen a handful of times. A much larger clone is a single base away; this may be a read error. The V gene is TRBV29-1, the J gene TRBJ2-2, with D hard to call. V shed 7 bases and J shed 2 bases, with 8 bases lying between them. The germline CDR1 and CDR2 sequences are SQVTM and ANQGSEA. The CDR3 covers 12 residues. CDR3 amino acids: CSATDNTGELFF. CDR3 in DNA: TGCAGCGCCACAGATAACACCGGGGAGCTGTTTTTT.

The rearrangement joins TRBV20-1 to TRBJ2-2, with D uncertain. V dropped 4 bases and J dropped 0 bases, with 3 bases sitting between them. CDR3 size: 12 residues. Germline assignment: CDR1 DFQATT and CDR2 SNEGSKA (reference sequence). CDR3 DNA: TGCAGTGCTAAGACGAACACCGGGGAGCTGTTTTTT. It encodes CSAKTNTGELFF.